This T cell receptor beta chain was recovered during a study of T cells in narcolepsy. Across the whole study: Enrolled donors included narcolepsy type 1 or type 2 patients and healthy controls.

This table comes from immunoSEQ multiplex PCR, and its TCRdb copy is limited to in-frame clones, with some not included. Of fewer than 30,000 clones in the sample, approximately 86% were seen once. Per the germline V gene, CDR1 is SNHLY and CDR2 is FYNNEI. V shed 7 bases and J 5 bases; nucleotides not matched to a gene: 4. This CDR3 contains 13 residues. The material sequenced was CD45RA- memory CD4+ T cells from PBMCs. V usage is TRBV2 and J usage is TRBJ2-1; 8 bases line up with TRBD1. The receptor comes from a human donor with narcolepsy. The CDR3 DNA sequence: TGTGCCAGCACTTCGGACAGGGACAATGAGCAGTTCTTC. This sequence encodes CASTSDRDNEQFF.